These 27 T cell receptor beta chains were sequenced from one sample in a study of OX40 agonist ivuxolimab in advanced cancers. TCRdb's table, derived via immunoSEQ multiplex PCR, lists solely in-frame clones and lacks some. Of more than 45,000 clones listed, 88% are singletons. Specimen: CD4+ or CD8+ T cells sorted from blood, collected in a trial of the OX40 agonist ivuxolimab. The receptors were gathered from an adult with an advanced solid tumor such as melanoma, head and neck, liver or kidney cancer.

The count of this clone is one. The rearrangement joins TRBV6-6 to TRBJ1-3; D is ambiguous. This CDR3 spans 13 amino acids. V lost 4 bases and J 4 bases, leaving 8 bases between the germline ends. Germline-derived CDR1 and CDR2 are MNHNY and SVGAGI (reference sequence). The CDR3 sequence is CASSSPAGNTIYF. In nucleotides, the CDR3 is TGTGCCAGCAGTTCCCCCGCGGGAAACACCATATATTTT.

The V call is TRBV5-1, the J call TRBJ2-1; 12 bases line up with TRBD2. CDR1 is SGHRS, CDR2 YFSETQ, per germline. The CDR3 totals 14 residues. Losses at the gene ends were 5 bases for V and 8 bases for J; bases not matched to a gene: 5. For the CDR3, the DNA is TGCGCCAGCAGTCTAGCGGGAGGGCATGATGAGCAGTTCTTC. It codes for CASSLAGGHDEQFF.

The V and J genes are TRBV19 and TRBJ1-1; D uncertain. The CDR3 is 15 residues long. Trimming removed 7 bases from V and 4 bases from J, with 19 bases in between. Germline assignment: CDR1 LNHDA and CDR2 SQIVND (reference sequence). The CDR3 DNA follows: TGTGCCAGTACCCCCCGGGAGGGAGAAGGCACTGAAGCTTTCTTT. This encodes CASTPREGEGTEAFF.

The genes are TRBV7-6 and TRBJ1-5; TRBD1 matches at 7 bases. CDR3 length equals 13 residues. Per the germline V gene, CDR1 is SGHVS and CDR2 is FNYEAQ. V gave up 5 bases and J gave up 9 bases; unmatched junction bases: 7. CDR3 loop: CASSRDSLMPQHF. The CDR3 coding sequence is TGTGCCAGCAGCCGGGACAGCCTGATGCCCCAGCATTTT.

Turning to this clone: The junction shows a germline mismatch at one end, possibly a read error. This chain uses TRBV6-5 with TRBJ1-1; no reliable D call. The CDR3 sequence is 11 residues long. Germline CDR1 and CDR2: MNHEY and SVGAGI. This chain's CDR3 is CASSYGGKFLF. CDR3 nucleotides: TGTGCCAGCAGTTACGGCGGCAAGTTTCTCTTT.

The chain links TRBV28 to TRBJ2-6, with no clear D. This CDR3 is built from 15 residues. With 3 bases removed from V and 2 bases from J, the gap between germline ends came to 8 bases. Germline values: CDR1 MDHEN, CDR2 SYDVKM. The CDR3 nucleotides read TGTGCCAGCAGTTTCAATGGGGCTGGGGCCAACGTCCTGACTTTC. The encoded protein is CASSFNGAGANVLTF.

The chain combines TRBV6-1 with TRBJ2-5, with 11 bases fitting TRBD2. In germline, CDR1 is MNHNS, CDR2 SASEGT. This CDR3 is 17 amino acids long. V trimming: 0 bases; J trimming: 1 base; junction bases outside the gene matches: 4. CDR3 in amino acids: CASSEALAGGPQETQYF. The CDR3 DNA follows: TGTGCCAGCAGTGAAGCGCTAGCGGGAGGACCCCAAGAGACCCAGTACTTC.

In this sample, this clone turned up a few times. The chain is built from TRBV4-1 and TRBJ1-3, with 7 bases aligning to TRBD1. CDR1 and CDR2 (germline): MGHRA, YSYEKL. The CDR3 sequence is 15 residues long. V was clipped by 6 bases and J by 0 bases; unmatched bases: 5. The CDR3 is CASRLGQSSGNTIYF. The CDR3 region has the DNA TGCGCCAGCAGATTGGGACAGAGCTCTGGAAACACCATATATTTT.

This CDR3 reads CASSLVGRTQETQYF. The CDR3 DNA follows: TGTGCCAGCAGCTTGGTGGGACGTACTCAAGAGACCCAGTACTTC. The chain employs TRBV5-6 and TRBJ2-5; either TRBD1 or TRBD2 may supply D (5 bases each). V lost 0 bases to trimming and J lost 2 bases, with 11 bases between them. Germline CDR1 reads SGHDT; CDR2 reads YYEEEE. This CDR3 contains 15 residues.

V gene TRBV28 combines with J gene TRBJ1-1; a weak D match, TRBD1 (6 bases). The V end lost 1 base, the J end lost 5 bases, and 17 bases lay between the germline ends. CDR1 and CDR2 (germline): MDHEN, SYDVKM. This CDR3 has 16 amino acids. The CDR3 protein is CASSLSLGGARTEAFF. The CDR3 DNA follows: TGTGCCAGCAGTTTATCCCTCGGGGGGGCGCGAACTGAAGCTTTCTTT.

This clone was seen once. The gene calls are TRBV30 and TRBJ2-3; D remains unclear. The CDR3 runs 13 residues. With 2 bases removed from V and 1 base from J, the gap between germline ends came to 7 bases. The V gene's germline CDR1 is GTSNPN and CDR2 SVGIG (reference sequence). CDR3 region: CAWSLIGTDTQYF. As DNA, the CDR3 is TGTGCCTGGAGTCTTATCGGCACAGATACGCAGTATTTT.

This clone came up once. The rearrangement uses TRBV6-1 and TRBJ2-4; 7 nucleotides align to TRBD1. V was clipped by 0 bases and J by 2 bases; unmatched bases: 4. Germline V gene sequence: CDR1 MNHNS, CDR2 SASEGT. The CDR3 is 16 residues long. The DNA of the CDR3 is TGTGCCAGCAGTGAAGCGCTGGGACAGCCCAAAAACATTCAGTACTTC. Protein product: CASSEALGQPKNIQYF.

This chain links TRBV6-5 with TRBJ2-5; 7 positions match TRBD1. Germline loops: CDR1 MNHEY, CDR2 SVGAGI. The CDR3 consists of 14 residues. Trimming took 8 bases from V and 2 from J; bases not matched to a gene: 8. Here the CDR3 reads CASGEQGLQETQYF. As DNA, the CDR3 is TGTGCCAGCGGAGAACAGGGGCTACAAGAGACCCAGTACTTC.

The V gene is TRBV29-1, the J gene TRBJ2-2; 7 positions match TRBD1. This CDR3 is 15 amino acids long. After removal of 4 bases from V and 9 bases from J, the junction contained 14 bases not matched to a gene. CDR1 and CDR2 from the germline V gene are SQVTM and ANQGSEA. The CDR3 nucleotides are TGCAGCGTTGTGAGGGGACAGTCTGGGTCCCGGGAGCTGTTTTTT. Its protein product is CSVVRGQSGSRELFF.

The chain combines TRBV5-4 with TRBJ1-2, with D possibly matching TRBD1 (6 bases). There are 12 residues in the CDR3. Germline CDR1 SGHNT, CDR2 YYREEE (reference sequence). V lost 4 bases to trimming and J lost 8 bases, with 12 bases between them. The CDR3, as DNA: TGTGCCAGCAGCCTACGGACAGAAGGCTACACCTTC. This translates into CASSLRTEGYTF.

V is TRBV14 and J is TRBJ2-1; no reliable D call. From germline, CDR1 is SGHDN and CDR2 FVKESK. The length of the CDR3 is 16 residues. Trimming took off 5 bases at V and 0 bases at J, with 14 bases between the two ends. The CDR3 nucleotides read TGTGCCAGCAGCTCCCGGACGCCGAGCTCCTACAATGAGCAGTTCTTC. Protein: CASSSRTPSSYNEQFF.

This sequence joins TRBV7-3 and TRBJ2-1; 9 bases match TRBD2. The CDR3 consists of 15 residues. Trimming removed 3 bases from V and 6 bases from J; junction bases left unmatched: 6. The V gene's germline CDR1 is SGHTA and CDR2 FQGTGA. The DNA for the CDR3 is TGTGCCAGCAGCTTCTATGCGGGAGGGGTCAATGAGCAGTTCTTC. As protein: CASSFYAGGVNEQFF.

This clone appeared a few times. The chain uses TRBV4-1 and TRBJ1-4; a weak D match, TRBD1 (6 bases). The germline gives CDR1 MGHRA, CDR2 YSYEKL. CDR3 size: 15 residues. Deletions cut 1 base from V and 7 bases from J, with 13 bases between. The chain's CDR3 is CASSQVGRGGEKLFF. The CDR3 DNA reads TGCGCCAGCAGCCAAGTTGGTAGGGGGGGTGAAAAACTGTTTTTT.

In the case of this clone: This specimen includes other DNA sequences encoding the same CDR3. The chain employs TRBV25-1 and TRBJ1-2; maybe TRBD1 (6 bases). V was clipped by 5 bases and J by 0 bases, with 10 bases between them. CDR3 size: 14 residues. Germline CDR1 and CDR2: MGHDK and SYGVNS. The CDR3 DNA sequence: TGTGCCAGCAGTAAGACAGGCGCTAACTATGGCTACACCTTC. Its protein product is CASSKTGANYGYTF.

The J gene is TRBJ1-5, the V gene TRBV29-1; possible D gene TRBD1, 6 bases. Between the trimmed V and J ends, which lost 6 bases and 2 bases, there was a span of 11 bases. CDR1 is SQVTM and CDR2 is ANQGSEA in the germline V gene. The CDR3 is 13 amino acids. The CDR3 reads CSVQGTGNQPQHF. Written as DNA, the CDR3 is TGCAGCGTGCAGGGGACGGGCAATCAGCCCCAGCATTTT.

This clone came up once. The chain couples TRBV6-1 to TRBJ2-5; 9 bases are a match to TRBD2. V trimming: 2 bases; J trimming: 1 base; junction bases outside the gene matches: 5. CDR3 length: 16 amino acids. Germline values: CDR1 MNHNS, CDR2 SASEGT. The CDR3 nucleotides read TGTGCCAGCAGTGAATCGCTAGCGGGACTCCAAGAGACCCAGTACTTC. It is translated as CASSESLAGLQETQYF.

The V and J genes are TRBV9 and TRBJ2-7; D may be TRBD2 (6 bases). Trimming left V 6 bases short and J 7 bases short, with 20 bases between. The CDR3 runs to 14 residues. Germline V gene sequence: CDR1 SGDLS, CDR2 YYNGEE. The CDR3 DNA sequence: TGTGCCAGCACCCCGACGACTAGTACAGTTGAGCAGTACTTC. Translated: CASTPTTSTVEQYF.

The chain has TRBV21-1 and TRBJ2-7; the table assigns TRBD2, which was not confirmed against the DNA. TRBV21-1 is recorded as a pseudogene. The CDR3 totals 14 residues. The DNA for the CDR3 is TGTGCCAGCAGCAAAGCCGGGACTGGCCACGAGCAGTACTTC. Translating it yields CASSKAGTGHEQYF.

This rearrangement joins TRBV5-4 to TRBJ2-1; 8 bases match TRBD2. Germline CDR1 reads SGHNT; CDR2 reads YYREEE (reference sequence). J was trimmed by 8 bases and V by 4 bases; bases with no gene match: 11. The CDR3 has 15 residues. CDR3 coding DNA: TGTGCCAGCAGCCGCGTACCACTAGCGGCAGATGAGCAGTTCTTC. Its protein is CASSRVPLAADEQFF.

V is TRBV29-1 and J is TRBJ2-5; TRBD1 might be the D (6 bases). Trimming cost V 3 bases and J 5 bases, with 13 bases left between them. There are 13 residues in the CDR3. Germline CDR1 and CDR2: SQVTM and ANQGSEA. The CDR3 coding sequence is TGCAGCGTTGATGCAGGGGCCCGGGAGACCCAGTACTTC. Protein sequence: CSVDAGARETQYF.

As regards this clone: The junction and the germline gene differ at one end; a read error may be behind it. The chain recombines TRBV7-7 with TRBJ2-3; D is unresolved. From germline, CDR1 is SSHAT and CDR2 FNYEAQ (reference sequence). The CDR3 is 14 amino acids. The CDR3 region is CASSLDTFTDTQYF. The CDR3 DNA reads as TGTGCTAGCAGCTTAGACACATTCACAGATACGCAGTATTTT. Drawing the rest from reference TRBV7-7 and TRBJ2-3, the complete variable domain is GAGVSQSPRYKVTKRGQDVTLRCDPISSHATLYWYQQALGQGPEFLTYFNYEAQPDKSGLPSDRFSAERPEGSISTLTIQRTEQRDSAMYRCASSLDTFTDTQYFGPGTRLTVL.

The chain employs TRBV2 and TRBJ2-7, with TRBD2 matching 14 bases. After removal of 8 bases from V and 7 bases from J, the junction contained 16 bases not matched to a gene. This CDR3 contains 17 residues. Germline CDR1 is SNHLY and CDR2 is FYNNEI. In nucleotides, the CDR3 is TGTGCCAGCTCGCGAGGGACTAGCGGGAGAGGATCGGGGGAGCAGTACTTC. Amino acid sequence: CASSRGTSGRGSGEQYF. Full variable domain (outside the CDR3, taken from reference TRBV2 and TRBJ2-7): EPEVTQTPSHQVTQMGQEVILRCVPISNHLYFYWYRQILGQKVEFLVSFYNNEISEKSEIFDDQFSVERPDGSNFTLKIRSTKLEDSAMYFCASSRGTSGRGSGEQYFGPGTRLTVT.